This T cell receptor beta chain was sequenced in a study of T cell changes during pregnancy in multiple sclerosis. Germline V gives CDR1 SNHLY, CDR2 FYNNEI. The ends lost 4 bases at V and 4 bases at J; junction bases unmatched: 8. The CDR3 loop spans 15 amino acids. Sequencing used immunoSEQ multiplex PCR; TCRdb keeps in-frame clones, though not all of them. The sample has about 79,000 clones, about nine tenths seen once; the top ten hold 0.45% to 0.55%. Sequences were derived from CD4+ T cells from peripheral blood mononuclear cells, sampled in the second trimester of pregnancy. The receptor's source is a female donor with multiple sclerosis, enrolled in a pregnancy study. This chain connects TRBV2 to TRBJ2-7; 9 bases fit TRBD1. The CDR3 spells CASSVWDRVNYEQYF. In DNA form, the CDR3 reads TGTGCCAGCAGTGTATGGGACAGGGTGAATTACGAGCAGTACTTC.